A single sample is the source of the 5 T cell receptor delta chains below, sequenced in a study of gamma-delta chains in newborns, infants, children. TCRdb called clones anew from the reads with CATT. The sample gives approximately 4,000 delta-chain clones, approximately 3% of which show up once; approximately 10% is in the top ten. The material sequenced was blood. These receptors came from a child who was a newborn, infant or young child, either healthy, febrile or measles-vaccinated (not recorded which).

In regard to this clone: A much bigger clone sits one base away, suggesting this may be a read error. The genes are TRDV2 and TRDJ3; 10 nucleotides align to TRDD3. Germline CDR1 GEAIGNYY, CDR2 EKD. The V gene end was trimmed by 4 bases and the J gene end by 3 bases; junction bases not matched to a gene: 11. The CDR3 consists of 19 residues. The CDR3 coding sequence is TGTGCCTGTGATATACTGGGGGATGCGGGCTTCTGGGACACCCGACAGATGTTTTTC. Protein sequence: CACDILGDAGFWDTRQMFF.

Notes on this clone: A read error likely explains this, since a far larger clone differs by one base. The chain combines TRDV2 with TRDJ3, with 11 bases that match TRDD3. This CDR3 has 20 amino acids. CDR1 GEAIGNYY and CDR2 EKD come from the germline V gene. Unmatched junction bases numbered 9, after V lost 3 bases and J lost 0 bases. Here the CDR3 DNA reads TGTGCCTGTGACGCCGTGGGGGATACGCCGAGCTCCTGGGACACCCGACAGATGTTTTTC. Translation: CACDAVGDTPSSWDTRQMFF.

A word on this clone: TCRdb pairs this DNA with a much larger clone's protein that differs at residue 9, likely a read error; the protein shown was translated from the DNA. This chain links TRDV2 with TRDJ2; 7 nucleotides line up with TRDD3. This CDR3 region has 13 residues. Germline values: CDR1 GEAIGNYY, CDR2 EKD. The CDR3 loop reads CACDTWDTEQLFF. For the CDR3, the DNA is TGTGCCTGTGACACCTGGGATACAGAACAACTCTTCTTT.

With regard to this clone: A far larger clone is only one base removed, so a read error is likely. The chain recombines TRDV2 with TRDJ3, with 12 bases that match TRDD3. The V gene's germline CDR1 is GEAIGNYY and CDR2 EKD. The CDR3 consists of 18 residues. The CDR3 DNA reads as TGTGCCCGTGACGTACTGGGGGATACCTCCTGGGACACCCGACAGATGTTTTTC. As protein: CARDVLGDTSWDTRQMFF.

On this clone: A much larger clone lies a single base off, so this may be a read error. Additional DNA sequences in this sample encode the identical CDR3. The rearrangement joins TRDV2 to TRDJ3; 7 positions match TRDD3. Germline V gene lookup returns CDR1 GEAIGNYY and CDR2 EKD. The CDR3 covers 19 residues. CDR3 DNA sequence: TGCGCCTGTGACGGGCTGGGGGCCTCCAGCTCCTGGGACACCCGACAGATGTTTTTC. Protein product: CACDGLGASSSWDTRQMFF.